This T cell receptor (beta chain) was documented in a study of cytomegalovirus exposure and HLA in healthy donors. Study details: Early released data comprised tens of millions of unique TCRs from HLA-typed donors. Study-wide results and caveats: In a later analysis, across HLA loci, associated TCR counts were highest for DRB1, lowest for HLA-C. In all likelihood, a cluster of highly shared sequence variants was a sequencing artifact. Cytomegalovirus association was listed for around 180 TCR beta chains.

PCR employed 60 Vbeta and 13 Jbeta primers. Repertoires were generated with immunoSEQ multiplex PCR, while TCRdb's copy carries only in-frame clones and drops some. This sample carries over 150,000 clones, around 83% of them seen once, and the ten largest clones take over 1.5%. Germline-derived CDR1 and CDR2 are GTSNPN and SVGIG (reference sequence). This CDR3 has 17 amino acids. Trimming took off 3 bases at V and 4 bases at J, with 22 bases between the two ends. As concerns this clone: The antigen remains unidentified.

V usage is TRBV30 and J usage is TRBJ2-1, with D tentatively TRBD1 (6 bases). The receptor's source is a man aged 45-60 years in good health and CMV-seronegative. The specimen sequenced was PBMCs. The DNA for the CDR3 is TGTGCCTGGAGGACCCGGGACACCCAAGCCCGTTACAATGAGCAGTTCTTC. The encoded protein is CAWRTRDTQARYNEQFF.